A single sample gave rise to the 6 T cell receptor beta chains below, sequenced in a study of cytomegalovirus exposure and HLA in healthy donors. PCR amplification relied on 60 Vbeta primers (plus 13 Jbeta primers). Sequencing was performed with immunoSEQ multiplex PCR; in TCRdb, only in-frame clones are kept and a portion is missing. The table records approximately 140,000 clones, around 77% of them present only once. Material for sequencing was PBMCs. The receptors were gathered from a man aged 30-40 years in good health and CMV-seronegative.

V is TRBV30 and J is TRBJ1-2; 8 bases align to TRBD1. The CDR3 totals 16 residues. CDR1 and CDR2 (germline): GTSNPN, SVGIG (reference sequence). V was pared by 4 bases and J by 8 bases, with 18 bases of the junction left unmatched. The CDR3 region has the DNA TGTGCCTGGAAGGTTCCCCTCGGACAGGGTAATAGGGGCTACACCTTC. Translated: CAWKVPLGQGNRGYTF.

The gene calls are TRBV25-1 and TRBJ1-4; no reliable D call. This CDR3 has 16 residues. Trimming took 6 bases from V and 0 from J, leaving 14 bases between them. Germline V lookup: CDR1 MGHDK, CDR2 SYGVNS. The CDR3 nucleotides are TGTGCCAGCAGCTCCCGGGGTATCACAACTAATGAAAAACTGTTTTTT. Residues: CASSSRGITTNEKLFF.

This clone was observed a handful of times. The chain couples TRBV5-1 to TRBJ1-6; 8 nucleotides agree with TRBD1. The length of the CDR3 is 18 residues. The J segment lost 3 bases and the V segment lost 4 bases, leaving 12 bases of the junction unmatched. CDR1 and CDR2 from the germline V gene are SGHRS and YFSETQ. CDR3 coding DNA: TGCGCCAGCAGCGCCCATTCGCCCGGACAGGGCTATAATTCACCCCTCCACTTT. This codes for CASSAHSPGQGYNSPLHF.

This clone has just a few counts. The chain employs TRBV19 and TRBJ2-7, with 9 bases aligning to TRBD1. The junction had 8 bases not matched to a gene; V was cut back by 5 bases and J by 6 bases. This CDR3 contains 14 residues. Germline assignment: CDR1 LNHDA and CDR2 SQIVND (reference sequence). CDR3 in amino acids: CASSVRTGDAEQYF. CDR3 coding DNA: TGTGCCAGTAGTGTCCGGACAGGGGACGCCGAGCAGTACTTC.

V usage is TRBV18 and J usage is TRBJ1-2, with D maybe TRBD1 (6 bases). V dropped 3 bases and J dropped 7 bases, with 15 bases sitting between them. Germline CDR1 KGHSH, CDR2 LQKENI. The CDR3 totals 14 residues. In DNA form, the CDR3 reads TGTGCCAGCTCACCGTTAGATGGGGGCCTTGGCTACACCTTC. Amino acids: CASSPLDGGLGYTF.

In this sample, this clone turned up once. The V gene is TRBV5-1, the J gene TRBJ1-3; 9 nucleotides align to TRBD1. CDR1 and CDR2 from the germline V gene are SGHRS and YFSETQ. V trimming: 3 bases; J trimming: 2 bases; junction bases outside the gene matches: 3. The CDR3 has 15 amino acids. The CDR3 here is CASSSTGGTGNTIYF. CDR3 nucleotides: TGCGCCAGCAGCTCGACAGGGGGAACTGGAAACACCATATATTTT.